These 25 T cell receptor beta chains came from one sample sequenced in a study of blood T cell repertoires in COVID-19. Here immunoSEQ multiplex PCR was the method, and the copy in TCRdb shows in-frame clones only, minus some. This table holds 95,000 to 110,000 clones, roughly 90% found once. Sample: peripheral blood. The receptors shown here come from a woman older than 75 in a cohort sampled during active COVID-19.

CDR3 bases: TGCGCCAGCAGCTCTTTAGGACAGAGCTCCTACGAGCAGTACTTC. Translated, it gives CASSSLGQSSYEQYF. The rearrangement joins TRBV5-1 to TRBJ2-7; possibly TRBD1 for D (6 bases). Deletions cut 3 bases from V and 0 bases from J, with 13 bases between. Germline V gene sequence: CDR1 SGHRS, CDR2 YFSETQ. The CDR3 has 15 amino acids.

This chain connects TRBV19 to TRBJ2-2; 12 positions agree with TRBD2. The V and J ends lost 5 bases and 4 bases, in that order; junction bases with no gene match: 5. The CDR3 spans 16 residues. Germline CDR1 LNHDA, CDR2 SQIVND (reference sequence). The CDR3 sequence is CASSPGLAGTTGELFF. CDR3 in DNA: TGTGCCAGTAGTCCGGGACTAGCGGGTACCACCGGGGAGCTGTTTTTT. The full variable domain, its missing parts supplied by reference TRBV19 and TRBJ2-2, is DGGITQSPKYLFRKEGQNVTLSCEQNLNHDAMYWYRQDPGQGLRLIYYSQIVNDFQKGDIAEGYSVSREKKESFPLTVTSAQKNPTAFYLCASSPGLAGTTGELFFGEGSRLTVL.

The V gene is TRBV30, the J gene TRBJ1-5; 8 bases agree with TRBD1. V was pared by 7 bases and J by 1 base, with 9 bases of the junction left unmatched. The CDR3 consists of 15 residues. Looked up from germline, CDR1 is GTSNPN and CDR2 is SVGIG (reference sequence). In nucleotides, the CDR3 is TGTGCCTACCGACCAGGACAGGGAAGCAATCAGCCCCAGCATTTT. This gives the protein CAYRPGQGSNQPQHF.

The chain is built from TRBV3-1 (or the pseudogene TRBV3-2) and TRBJ1-1, with 11 bases identical to TRBD1. This CDR3 comprises 22 residues. Germline V gene data show CDR1 as LGHDT and CDR2 as YNNKEL (reference sequence). The V and J ends lost 4 bases and 0 bases, in that order; junction bases with no gene match: 22. Written as DNA, the CDR3 is TGTGCCAGCAGCCTAACGGTCCCGGGGACAGGGGGTCATGCCCACATGAACACTGAAGCTTTCTTT. This sequence encodes CASSLTVPGTGGHAHMNTEAFF.

This clone was seen more than once but under ten times. Here the CDR3 reads CASSLVLGQVNTEAFF. The CDR3 DNA reads TGTGCCAGCAGTCTGGTCCTGGGACAAGTCAACACTGAAGCTTTCTTT. The chain recombines TRBV2 with TRBJ1-1, with a tentative D call TRBD1 (6 bases). The CDR3 is 16 residues long. V gave up 5 bases and J gave up 2 bases, with 18 bases separating them. Per germline, CDR1 SNHLY and CDR2 FYNNEI.

CDR3 in amino acids: CASSFGTATYNEQFF. CDR3 in DNA: TGCGCCAGCAGCTTCGGGACAGCGACCTACAATGAGCAGTTCTTC. The chain employs TRBV5-1 and TRBJ2-1, with 7 nucleotides matching TRBD1. The ends lost 2 bases at V and 2 bases at J; junction bases unmatched: 4. This CDR3 is 15 amino acids long. Germline V gives CDR1 SGHRS, CDR2 YFSETQ.

The chain is built from TRBV6-5 and TRBJ1-4; possible D gene TRBD1, 5 bases. CDR3 length: 13 residues. Germline CDR1 reads MNHEY; CDR2 reads SVGAGI. Trimming left V 8 bases short and J 12 bases short, with 19 bases between. The CDR3 DNA is TGTGCCAGCCGGGGGGTGGGCGGAGAAGAACTGTTTTTT. Translating it yields CASRGVGGEELFF.

This rearrangement joins TRBV7-2 to TRBJ2-3, with D hard to call. The germline V gene encodes CDR1 SGHTA and CDR2 FQGNSA. The CDR3 is made up of 14 amino acids. The germline V and J ends were trimmed by 2 bases and 4 bases, with 10 bases remaining between them. CDR3 protein: CASSLSRSPDTQYF. CDR3 coding DNA: TGTGCCAGCAGCTTAAGCAGGTCCCCAGATACGCAGTATTTT.

The chain uses TRBV12-3 or TRBV12-4 and TRBJ1-5; 9 bases match TRBD1. V gave up 5 bases and J gave up 9 bases; unmatched junction bases: 5. The CDR3 has 13 amino acids. The CDR3 loop is CASSRDRARPQHF. The CDR3 nucleotides read TGTGCCAGCAGTCGGGACAGGGCAAGGCCCCAGCATTTT.

The V and J genes are TRBV28 and TRBJ2-5; 8 bases agree with TRBD1. J lost 10 bases, V lost 6 bases, and 10 bases had no gene match. The germline CDR1 and CDR2 sequences are MDHEN and SYDVKM. This CDR3 has 13 amino acids. As DNA, the CDR3 is TGTGCCAGCAGAGGGACAGGCGAGTTGATCCAGTACTTC. Its protein is CASRGTGELIQYF.

The rearrangement uses TRBV18 and TRBJ2-2; 9 nucleotides line up with TRBD1. CDR1 KGHSH and CDR2 LQKENI come from the germline V gene. J lost 5 bases, V lost 3 bases, and 7 bases had no gene match. The CDR3 runs 16 residues. The CDR3 spells CASSPTQGAVTGELFF. CDR3 DNA: TGTGCCAGCTCACCGACACAGGGGGCGGTGACCGGGGAGCTGTTTTTT. Variable domain in full (rest from reference TRBV18 and TRBJ2-2): NAGVMQNPRHLVRRRGQEARLRCSPMKGHSHVYWYRQLPEEGLKFMVYLQKENIIDESGMPKERFSAEFPKEGPSILRIQQVVRGDSAAYFCASSPTQGAVTGELFFGEGSRLTVL.

The chain carries TRBV5-1 and TRBJ2-5; D remains unclear. The germline gives CDR1 SGHRS, CDR2 YFSETQ. V lost 1 base, J lost 0 bases, and 13 bases lay in between. The CDR3 is 16 residues long. In nucleotides, the CDR3 is TGCGCCAGCAGCTTGACTGCAAACCTAGACCAAGAGACCCAGTACTTC. Translating it yields CASSLTANLDQETQYF.

The V gene is TRBV21-1, the J gene TRBJ2-7; the D call of TRBD2 is as the table states it, not checked on the DNA. TRBV21-1 is an annotated pseudogene. The CDR3 extends over 16 amino acids. The CDR3 spells CASSRPRTPNSYEQYF. CDR3 nucleotide sequence: TGTGCCAGCAGCCGACCCCGGACTCCTAACAGCTACGAGCAGTACTTC.

The rearrangement links TRBV6-5 to TRBJ2-7, with 7 bases that match TRBD1. This CDR3 has 15 amino acids. V shed 6 bases and J 3 bases; nucleotides not matched to a gene: 11. Germline lookup yields CDR1 MNHEY and CDR2 SVGAGI. The CDR3 coding sequence is TGTGCCAGCAGCCGAGTAGTGGACAGGCACTACGAGCAGTACTTC. It specifies CASSRVVDRHYEQYF.

The rearrangement joins TRBV19 to TRBJ2-3, with D tentatively TRBD1 (6 bases). The CDR3 runs 15 residues. V lost 3 bases and J 3 bases, leaving 13 bases between the germline ends. Germline loops: CDR1 LNHDA, CDR2 SQIVND (reference sequence). The CDR3 bases are TGTGCCAGTAGTATTTCAGGGGAAAGTACAGATACGCAGTATTTT. It yields the protein CASSISGESTDTQYF.

This chain joins TRBV18 and TRBJ2-7; no firm D call. This CDR3 region has 14 residues. Germline CDR1 and CDR2: KGHSH and LQKENI. V dropped 2 bases and J dropped 2 bases, with 10 bases sitting between them. CDR3 nucleotides: TGTGCCAGCTCACCAACGTCACCGGCCTACGAGCAGTACTTC. It specifies CASSPTSPAYEQYF.

The CDR3 spells CASSLSGRDGKNIQYF. CDR3 DNA sequence: TGCGCCAGCAGCTTGAGCGGGAGGGACGGCAAAAACATTCAGTACTTC. This chain links TRBV5-1 with TRBJ2-4, with 10 bases lining up with TRBD2. V lost 1 base and J lost 3; bases outside the gene matches: 4. The CDR3 covers 16 residues. Looked up from germline, CDR1 is SGHRS and CDR2 is YFSETQ.

The chain links TRBV27 to TRBJ1-5, with D unclear. The germline V and J ends were trimmed by 2 bases and 5 bases, with 7 bases remaining between them. CDR1 and CDR2 (germline): MNHEY, SMNVEV (reference sequence). This CDR3 is built from 13 residues. The CDR3 loop is CASSLVRYQPQHF. CDR3 nucleotides: TGTGCCAGCAGTTTAGTCAGGTATCAGCCCCAGCATTTT.

The rearrangement joins TRBV10-1 to TRBJ2-4, with 8 bases matching TRBD2. CDR3 length: 16 residues. Germline V CDR1 and CDR2: WNHNN, SYGVQD (reference sequence). J lost 0 bases, V lost 3 bases, and 4 bases had no gene match. The CDR3 nucleotides read TGCGCCAGCAGTGATGGTCTAGCGGGAGCCAAAAACATTCAGTACTTC. Translating it yields CASSDGLAGAKNIQYF.

The chain recombines TRBV5-1 with TRBJ2-3; a possible D gene is TRBD2 (6 bases). This CDR3 comprises 15 residues. The germline CDR1 and CDR2 sequences are SGHRS and YFSETQ. Trimming left V 0 bases short and J 2 bases short, with 10 bases between. The CDR3 nucleotides are TGCGCCAGCAGCTTGGATCGCGGGGACACAGATACGCAGTATTTT. It translates to CASSLDRGDTDTQYF.

The V call is TRBV5-1, the J call TRBJ1-5; D is unresolved. With 4 bases removed from V and 0 bases from J, the gap between germline ends came to 26 bases. CDR3 length equals 20 residues. Germline V gene sequence: CDR1 SGHRS, CDR2 YFSETQ. DNA for the CDR3: TGCGCCAGCAGCCGTTCGGCCGAGAGACGGGGTATTGATAGCAATCAGCCCCAGCATTTT. It specifies CASSRSAERRGIDSNQPQHF. The whole variable domain, filled in from reference TRBV5-1 and TRBJ1-5, reads KAGVTQTPRYLIKTRGQQVTLSCSPISGHRSVSWYQQTPGQGLQFLFEYFSETQRNKGNFPGRFSGRQFSNSRSEMNVSTLELGDSALYLCASSRSAERRGIDSNQPQHFGDGTRLSIL.

The gene calls are TRBV14 and TRBJ2-5, with D possibly being TRBD1 (6 bases). The V end was cut by 1 base, the J end by 7 bases, with 13 bases between. The CDR3 is 14 amino acids. The germline CDR1 and CDR2 sequences are SGHDN and FVKESK. This chain's CDR3 is CASSQGTAGGTQYF. DNA for the CDR3: TGTGCCAGCAGCCAAGGGACAGCCGGAGGGACCCAGTACTTC.

The rearrangement joins TRBV19 to TRBJ2-7; tentatively, D is TRBD1 (5 bases). Germline V CDR1 and CDR2: LNHDA, SQIVND (reference sequence). Trimming shortened V by 0 bases and J by 5 bases, and 17 bases separated the two germline ends. The CDR3 runs to 16 residues. CDR3 coding DNA: TGTGCCAGTAGTATAGATGGGGTGGTTAGGGGTGACGAGCAGTACTTC. Protein: CASSIDGVVRGDEQYF.

The CDR3 region is CASSRTGPYEQYF. In nucleotides, the CDR3 is TGTGCCAGTAGCAGGACAGGTCCCTACGAGCAGTACTTC. The V and J genes are TRBV19 and TRBJ2-7; 7 nucleotides align to TRBD1. The germline V gene encodes CDR1 LNHDA and CDR2 SQIVND (reference sequence). J lost 2 bases, V lost 6 bases, and 4 bases had no gene match. The CDR3 has 13 residues.

The V and J genes are TRBV19 and TRBJ2-3, with D perhaps TRBD1 (6 bases). V lost 8 bases, J lost 4 bases, and 13 bases lay in between. The CDR3 length is 13 residues. The germline V gene has CDR1 LNHDA and CDR2 SQIVND (reference sequence). The CDR3 DNA reads TGTGCCAGTGGGGGCGGCGGCGCAGATACGCAGTATTTT. Translating it yields CASGGGGADTQYF.